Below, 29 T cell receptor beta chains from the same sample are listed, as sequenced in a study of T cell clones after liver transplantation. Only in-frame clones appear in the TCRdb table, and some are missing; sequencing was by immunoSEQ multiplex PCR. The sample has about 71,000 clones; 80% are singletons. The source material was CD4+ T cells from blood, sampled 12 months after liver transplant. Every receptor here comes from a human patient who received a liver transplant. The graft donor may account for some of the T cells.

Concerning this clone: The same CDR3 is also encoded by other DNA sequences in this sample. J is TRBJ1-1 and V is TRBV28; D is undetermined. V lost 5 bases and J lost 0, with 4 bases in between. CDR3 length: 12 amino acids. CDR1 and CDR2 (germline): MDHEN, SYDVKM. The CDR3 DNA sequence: TGTGCCAGCAGTCTCCTGAACACTGAAGCTTTCTTT. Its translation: CASSLLNTEAFF.

The CDR3 loop reads CASSSDRGLGEGYTF. CDR3 coding DNA: TGTGCCAGCAGTTCGGACAGGGGCCTTGGAGAGGGCTACACCTTC. The chain links TRBV28 to TRBJ1-2; the match to TRBD1 covers 9 bases. Trimming took 4 bases from V and 8 from J; bases not matched to a gene: 11. This CDR3 is 15 amino acids long. Germline CDR1 reads MDHEN; CDR2 reads SYDVKM.

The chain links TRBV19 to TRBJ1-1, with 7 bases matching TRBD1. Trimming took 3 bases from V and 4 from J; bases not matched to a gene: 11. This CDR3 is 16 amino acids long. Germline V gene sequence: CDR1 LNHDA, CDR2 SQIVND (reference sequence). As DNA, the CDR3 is TGTGCCAGTAGTATCCCCGGACAGGCGAAATCCACTGAAGCTTTCTTT. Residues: CASSIPGQAKSTEAFF.

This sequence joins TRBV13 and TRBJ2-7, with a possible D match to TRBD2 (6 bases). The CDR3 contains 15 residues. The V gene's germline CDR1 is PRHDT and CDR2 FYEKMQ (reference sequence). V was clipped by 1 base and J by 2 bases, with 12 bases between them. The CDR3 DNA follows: TGTGCCAGCAGCTTAGCTCCGGGACTGGCCTACGAGCAGTACTTC. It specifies CASSLAPGLAYEQYF.

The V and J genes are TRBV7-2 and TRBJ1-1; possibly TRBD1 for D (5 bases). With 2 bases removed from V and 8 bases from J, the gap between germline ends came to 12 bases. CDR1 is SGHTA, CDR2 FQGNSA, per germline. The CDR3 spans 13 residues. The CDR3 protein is CASSLQGSSEAFF. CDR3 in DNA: TGTGCCAGCAGCTTACAGGGATCTTCCGAAGCTTTCTTT.

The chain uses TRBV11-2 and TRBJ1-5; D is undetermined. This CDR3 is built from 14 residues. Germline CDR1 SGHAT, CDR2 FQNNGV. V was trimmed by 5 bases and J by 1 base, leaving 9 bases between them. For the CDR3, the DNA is TGTGCCAGCAGCAGTGAGGTCAGCAATCAGCCCCAGCATTTT. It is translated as CASSSEVSNQPQHF. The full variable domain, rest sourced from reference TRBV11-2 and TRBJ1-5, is EAGVAQSPRYKIIEKRQSVAFWCNPISGHATLYWYQQILGQGPKLLIQFQNNGVVDDSQLPKDRFSAERLKGVDSTLKIQPAKLEDSAVYLCASSSEVSNQPQHFGDGTRLSIL.

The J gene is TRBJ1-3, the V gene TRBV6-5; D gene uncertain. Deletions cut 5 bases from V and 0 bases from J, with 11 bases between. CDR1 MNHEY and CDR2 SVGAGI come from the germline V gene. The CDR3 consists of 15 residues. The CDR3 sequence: CASSTARGSGNTIYF. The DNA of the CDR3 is TGTGCCAGCAGTACCGCCCGGGGCTCTGGAAACACCATATATTTT.

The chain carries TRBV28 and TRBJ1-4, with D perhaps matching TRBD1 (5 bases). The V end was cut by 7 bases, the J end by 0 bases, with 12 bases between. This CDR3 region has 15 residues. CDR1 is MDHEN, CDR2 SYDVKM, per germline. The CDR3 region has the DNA TGTGCCAGCATCCTGCGGGGGGCAACTAATGAAAAACTGTTTTTT. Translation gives CASILRGATNEKLFF.

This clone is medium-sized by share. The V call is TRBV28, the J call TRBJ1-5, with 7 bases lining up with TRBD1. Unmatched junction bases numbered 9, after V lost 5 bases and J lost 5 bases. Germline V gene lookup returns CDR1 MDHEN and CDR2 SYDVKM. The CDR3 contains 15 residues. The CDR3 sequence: CASSAPGGRDQPQHF. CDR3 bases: TGTGCCAGCAGTGCCCCAGGGGGAAGGGATCAGCCCCAGCATTTT.

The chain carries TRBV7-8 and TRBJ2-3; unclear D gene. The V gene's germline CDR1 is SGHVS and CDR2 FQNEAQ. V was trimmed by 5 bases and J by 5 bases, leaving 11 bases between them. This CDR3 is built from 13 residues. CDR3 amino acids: CASSQALLDTQYF. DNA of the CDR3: TGTGCCAGCAGCCAAGCTCTCTTAGATACGCAGTATTTT.

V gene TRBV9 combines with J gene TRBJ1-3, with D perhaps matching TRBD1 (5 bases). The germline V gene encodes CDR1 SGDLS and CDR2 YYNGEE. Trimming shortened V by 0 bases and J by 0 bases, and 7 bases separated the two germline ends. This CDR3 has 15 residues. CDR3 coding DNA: TGTGCCAGCAGCGTAGGAGGGACCTCTGGAAACACCATATATTTT. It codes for CASSVGGTSGNTIYF.

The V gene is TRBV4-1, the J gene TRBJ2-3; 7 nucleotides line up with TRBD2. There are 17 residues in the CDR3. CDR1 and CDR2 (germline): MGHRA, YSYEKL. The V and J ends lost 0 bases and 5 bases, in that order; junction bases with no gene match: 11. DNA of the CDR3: TGCGCCAGCAGCCAAGAGTTTGCGGGAGCTCCCAGAGATACGCAGTATTTT. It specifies CASSQEFAGAPRDTQYF.

CDR3 residues: CASSIEHTGWGNYGYTF. In DNA, the CDR3 is TGTGCCAGTAGTATCGAACACACAGGCTGGGGTAACTATGGCTACACCTTC. The rearrangement uses TRBV19 and TRBJ1-2, with D maybe TRBD1 (5 bases). CDR3 length equals 17 residues. V was cut by 3 bases and J by 1 base, with 18 bases left in between. Germline V gene lookup returns CDR1 LNHDA and CDR2 SQIVND (reference sequence).

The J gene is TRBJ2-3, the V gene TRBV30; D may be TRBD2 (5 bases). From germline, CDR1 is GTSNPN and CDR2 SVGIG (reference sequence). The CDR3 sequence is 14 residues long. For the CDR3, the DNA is TGTGCATCATACCGGACTTCTGGCACAGATACGCAGTATTTT. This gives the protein CASYRTSGTDTQYF.

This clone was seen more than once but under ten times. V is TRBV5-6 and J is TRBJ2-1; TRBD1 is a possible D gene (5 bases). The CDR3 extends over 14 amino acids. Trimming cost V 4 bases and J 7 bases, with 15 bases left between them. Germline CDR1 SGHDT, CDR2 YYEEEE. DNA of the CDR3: TGTGCCAGCAGCACGTCCAGGGTGGGGAATGAGCAGTTCTTC. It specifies CASSTSRVGNEQFF.

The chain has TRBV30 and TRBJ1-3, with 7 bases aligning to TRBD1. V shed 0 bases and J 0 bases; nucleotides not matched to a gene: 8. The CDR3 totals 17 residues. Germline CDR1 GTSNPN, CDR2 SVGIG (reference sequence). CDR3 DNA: TGTGCCTGGAGTGTGTGGAACAGGGGATTCTCTGGAAACACCATATATTTT. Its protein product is CAWSVWNRGFSGNTIYF.

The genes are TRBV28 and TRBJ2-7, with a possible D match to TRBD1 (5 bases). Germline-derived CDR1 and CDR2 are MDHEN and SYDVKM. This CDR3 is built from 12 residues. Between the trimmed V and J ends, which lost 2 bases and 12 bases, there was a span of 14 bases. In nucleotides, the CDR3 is TGTGCCAGCAGTTTACAACGGACACCGGTGTACTTC. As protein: CASSLQRTPVYF.

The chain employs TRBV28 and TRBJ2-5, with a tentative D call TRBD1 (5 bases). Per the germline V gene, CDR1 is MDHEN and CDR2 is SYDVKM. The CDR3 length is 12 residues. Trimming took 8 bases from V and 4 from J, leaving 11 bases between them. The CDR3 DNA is TGTGCCAGCGGCAGGGTCTTAGAGACCCAGTACTTC. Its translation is CASGRVLETQYF.

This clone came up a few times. The CDR3 here is CASSIGWANTEAFF. CDR3 DNA sequence: TGTGCCAGTAGTATAGGTTGGGCGAACACTGAAGCTTTCTTT. The V call is TRBV19, the J call TRBJ1-1; D is undetermined. The CDR3 covers 14 residues. The germline gives CDR1 LNHDA, CDR2 SQIVND (reference sequence). Trimming removed 1 base at V and 1 base at J, with 7 bases between.

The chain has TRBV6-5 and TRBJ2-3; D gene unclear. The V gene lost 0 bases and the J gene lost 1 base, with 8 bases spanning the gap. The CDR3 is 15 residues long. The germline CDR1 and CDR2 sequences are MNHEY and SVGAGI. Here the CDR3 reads CASSYSGVGTDTQYF. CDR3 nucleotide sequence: TGTGCCAGCAGTTACTCTGGGGTCGGCACAGATACGCAGTATTTT.

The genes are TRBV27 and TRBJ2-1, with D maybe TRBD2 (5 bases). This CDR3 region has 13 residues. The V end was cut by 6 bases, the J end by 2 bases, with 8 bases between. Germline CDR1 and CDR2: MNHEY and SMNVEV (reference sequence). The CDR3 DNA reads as TGTGCCAGCAGGCCCGGGGCCTACAATGAGCAGTTCTTC. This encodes CASRPGAYNEQFF.

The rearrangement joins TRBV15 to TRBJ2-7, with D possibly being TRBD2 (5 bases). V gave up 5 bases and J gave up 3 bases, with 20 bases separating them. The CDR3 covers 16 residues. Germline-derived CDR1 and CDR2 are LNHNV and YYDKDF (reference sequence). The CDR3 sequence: CATSSGKVSPLYEQYF. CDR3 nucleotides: TGTGCCACCAGCTCCGGGAAAGTTTCGCCTCTCTACGAGCAGTACTTC. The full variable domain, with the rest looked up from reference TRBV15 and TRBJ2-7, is DAMVIQNPRYQVTQFGKPVTLSCSQTLNHNVMYWYQQKSSQAPKLLFHYYDKDFNNEADTPDNFQSRRPNTSFCFLDIRSPGLGDTAMYLCATSSGKVSPLYEQYFGPGTRLTVT.

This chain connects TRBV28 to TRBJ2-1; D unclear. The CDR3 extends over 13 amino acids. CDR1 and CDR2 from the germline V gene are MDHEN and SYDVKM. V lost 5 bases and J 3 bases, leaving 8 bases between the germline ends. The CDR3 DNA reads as TGTGCCAGCAGTAGGGATCTCTACAATGAGCAGTTCTTC. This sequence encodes CASSRDLYNEQFF.

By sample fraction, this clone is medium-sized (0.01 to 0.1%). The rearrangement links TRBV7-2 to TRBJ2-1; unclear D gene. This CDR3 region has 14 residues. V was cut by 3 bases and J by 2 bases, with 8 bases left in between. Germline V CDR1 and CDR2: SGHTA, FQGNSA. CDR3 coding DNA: TGTGCCAGCAGCTTGAGCCTAGCCTACAATGAGCAGTTCTTC. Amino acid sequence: CASSLSLAYNEQFF.

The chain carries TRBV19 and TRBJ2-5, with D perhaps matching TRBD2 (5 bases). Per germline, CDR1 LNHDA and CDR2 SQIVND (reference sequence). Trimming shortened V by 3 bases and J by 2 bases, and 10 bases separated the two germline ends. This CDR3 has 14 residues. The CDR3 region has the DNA TGTGCCAGTAGTATCCGGGGAGCTCAAGAGACCCAGTACTTC. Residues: CASSIRGAQETQYF.

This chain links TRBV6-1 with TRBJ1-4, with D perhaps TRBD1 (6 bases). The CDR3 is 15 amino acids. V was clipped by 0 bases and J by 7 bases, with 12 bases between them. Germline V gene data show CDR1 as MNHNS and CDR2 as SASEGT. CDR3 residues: CASSEAIGGREKLFF. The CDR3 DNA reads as TGTGCCAGCAGTGAAGCTATAGGGGGGCGTGAAAAACTGTTTTTT.

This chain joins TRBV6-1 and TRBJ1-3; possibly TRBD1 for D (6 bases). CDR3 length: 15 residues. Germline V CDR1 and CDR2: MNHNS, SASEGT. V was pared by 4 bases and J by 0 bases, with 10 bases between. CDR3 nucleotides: TGTGCCAGCAGTGTACGAGGGGGCTCTGGAAACACCATATATTTT. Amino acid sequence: CASSVRGGSGNTIYF.

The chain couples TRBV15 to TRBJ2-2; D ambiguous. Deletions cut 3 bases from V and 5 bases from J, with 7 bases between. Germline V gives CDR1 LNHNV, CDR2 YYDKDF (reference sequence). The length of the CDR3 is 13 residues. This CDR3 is CATSSTSTGELFF. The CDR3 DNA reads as TGTGCCACCAGCAGCACATCTACCGGGGAGCTGTTTTTT.

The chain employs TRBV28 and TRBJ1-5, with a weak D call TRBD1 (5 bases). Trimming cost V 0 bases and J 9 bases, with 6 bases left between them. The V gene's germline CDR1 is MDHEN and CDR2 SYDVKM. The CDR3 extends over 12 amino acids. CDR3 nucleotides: TGTGCCAGCAGTTTATGGGGGCGGCCCCAGCATTTT. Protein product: CASSLWGRPQHF.